The next 2 T cell receptor beta chains were all read from a single sample in a study of identical twins. TCRdb ran MiXCR on the 5' RACE reads and lists one entry per CDR3 protein. The sample lists about 700,000 distinct CDR3 sequences; around 6% were seen once. Source material: naive T cells sorted from blood. All receptors come from a man between 18 and 29 years old in good health.

This clonotype was counted only a few times. The V call is TRBV29-1, the J call TRBJ2-7, with 9 positions matching TRBD2. This CDR3 is 13 amino acids long. CDR1 is SQVTM and CDR2 is ANQGSEA in the germline V gene. V lost 6 bases to trimming and J lost 3 bases; unmatched junction nucleotides: 6. This CDR3 is CSVLPSGNYEQYF. In nucleotides, the CDR3 is TGCAGCGTCCTCCCTAGCGGGAACTACGAGCAGTACTTC.

On this clonotype itself: At one end, the junction sequence differs from germline, possibly due to a read error. The gene calls are TRBV12-3 or TRBV12-4 and TRBJ2-3; D perhaps matches TRBD2 (5 bases). CDR3 size: 16 residues. The CDR3 DNA sequence: TGTGCCAGCAGTTTTTTTCCCGAGGGTAGCACAGATACGGAGTATTTT. As protein: CASSFFPEGSTDTEYF.